The source of this T cell receptor beta chain is a study of OX40 agonist ivuxolimab in advanced cancers. Overall study findings and caveats: Expanded peripheral T cells had an undetermined antigen specificity. CD8+ T cells averaged more expanded clones than CD4+.

Sequenced by immunoSEQ multiplex PCR; TCRdb stores in-frame clones only, minus some. The sample carries approximately 84,000 clones, around nine tenths recorded once. Individuals having autoimmune disease history or systemic immunosuppression were not enrolled. Between the trimmed V and J ends, which lost 1 base and 0 bases, there was a span of 18 bases. Germline values: CDR1 MNHEY, CDR2 SMNVEV (reference sequence). The CDR3 extends over 19 amino acids. A note on this clone: The antigen is unknown.

The J gene is TRBJ2-2, the V gene TRBV27, with TRBD2 as a possible D gene (6 bases). This TCR was recovered from an adult with an advanced solid tumor such as melanoma, head and neck, liver or kidney cancer. The sample consisted of CD4+ or CD8+ T cells sorted from blood, taken in a trial of the OX40 agonist ivuxolimab. This CDR3 is CASSLYSSVRGTNTGELFF. CDR3 nucleotide sequence: TGTGCCAGCAGTTTATATTCCAGCGTGCGGGGAACGAACACCGGGGAGCTGTTTTTT.